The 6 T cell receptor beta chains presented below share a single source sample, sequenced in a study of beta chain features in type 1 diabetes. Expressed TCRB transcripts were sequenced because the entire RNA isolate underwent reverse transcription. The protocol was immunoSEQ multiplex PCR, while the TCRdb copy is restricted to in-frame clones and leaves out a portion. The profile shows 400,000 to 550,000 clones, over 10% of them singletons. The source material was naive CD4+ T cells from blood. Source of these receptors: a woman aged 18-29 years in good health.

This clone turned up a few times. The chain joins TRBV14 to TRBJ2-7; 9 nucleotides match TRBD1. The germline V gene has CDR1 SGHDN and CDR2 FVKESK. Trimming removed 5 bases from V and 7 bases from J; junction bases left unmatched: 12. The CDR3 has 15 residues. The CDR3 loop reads CASSSRRTGVWEQYF. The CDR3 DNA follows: TGTGCCAGCAGCTCACGGAGGACAGGGGTATGGGAGCAGTACTTC. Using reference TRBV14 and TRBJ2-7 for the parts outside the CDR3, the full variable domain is EAGVTQFPSHSVIEKGQTVTLRCDPISGHDNLYWYRRVMGKEIKFLLHFVKESKQDESGMPNNRFLAERTGGTYSTLKVQPAELEDSGVYFCASSSRRTGVWEQYFGPGTRLTVT.

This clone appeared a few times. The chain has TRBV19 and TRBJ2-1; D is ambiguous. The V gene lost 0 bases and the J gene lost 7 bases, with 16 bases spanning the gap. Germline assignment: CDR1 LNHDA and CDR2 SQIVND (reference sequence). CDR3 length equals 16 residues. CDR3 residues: CASSIDKSKRFNEQFF. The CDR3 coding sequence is TGTGCCAGTAGTATAGATAAATCAAAACGTTTTAATGAGCAGTTCTTC.

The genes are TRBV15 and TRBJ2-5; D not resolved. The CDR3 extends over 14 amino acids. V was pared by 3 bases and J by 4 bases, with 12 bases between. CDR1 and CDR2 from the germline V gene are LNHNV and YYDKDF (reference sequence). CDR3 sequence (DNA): TGTGCCACCAGCAGGTCCGCGGTGAGAGAGACCCAGTACTTC. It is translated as CATSRSAVRETQYF.

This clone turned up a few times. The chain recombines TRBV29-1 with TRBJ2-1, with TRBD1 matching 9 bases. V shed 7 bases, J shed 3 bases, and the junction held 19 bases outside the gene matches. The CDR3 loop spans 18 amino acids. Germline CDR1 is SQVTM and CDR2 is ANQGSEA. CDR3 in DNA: TGCAGCGAACGGCGGTGGACAGGGGTTCTGCAAGGCTACAATGAGCAGTTCTTC. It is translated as CSERRWTGVLQGYNEQFF.

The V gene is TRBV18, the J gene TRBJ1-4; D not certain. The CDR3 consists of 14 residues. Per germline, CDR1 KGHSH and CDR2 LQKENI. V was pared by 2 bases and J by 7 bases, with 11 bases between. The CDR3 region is CASSPGFGGEKLFF. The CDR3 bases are TGTGCCAGCTCACCAGGGTTTGGTGGTGAAAAACTGTTTTTT.

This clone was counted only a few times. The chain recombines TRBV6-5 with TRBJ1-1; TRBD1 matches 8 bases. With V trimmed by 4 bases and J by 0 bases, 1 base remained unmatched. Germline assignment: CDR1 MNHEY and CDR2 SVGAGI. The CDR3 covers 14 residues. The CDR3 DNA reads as TGTGCCAGCAGTTGGGACAGGTTGAACACTGAAGCTTTCTTT. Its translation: CASSWDRLNTEAFF.